The 11 T cell receptor beta chains presented below share a single source sample, sequenced in a study of cytomegalovirus exposure and HLA in healthy donors. Primers for the PCR totalled 60 Vbeta and 13 Jbeta. Assay used: immunoSEQ multiplex PCR; TCRdb lists only in-frame clones, some missing. The sample contains 150,000 or so clones, 75% to 85% of which appear only once. The sample was PBMCs. These receptors were collected from a man in his thirties or forties in good health and CMV-seropositive.

The V and J genes are TRBV19 and TRBJ2-4, with 8 bases aligning to TRBD2. The CDR3 length is 14 residues. Looked up from germline, CDR1 is LNHDA and CDR2 is SQIVND (reference sequence). J lost 7 bases, V lost 3 bases, and 5 bases had no gene match. CDR3 sequence: CASSMGPGGNIQYF. The CDR3 DNA follows: TGTGCCAGTAGTATGGGCCCGGGGGGGAACATTCAGTACTTC.

A single count supports this clone. The chain uses TRBV7-3 and TRBJ2-1, with 9 positions matching TRBD1. Looked up from germline, CDR1 is SGHTA and CDR2 is FQGTGA. The CDR3 runs to 14 residues. After removal of 4 bases from V and 4 bases from J, the junction contained 2 bases not matched to a gene. CDR3 in amino acids: CASSSDRGYNEQFF. The CDR3 nucleotides read TGTGCCAGCAGCTCGGACAGGGGTTACAATGAGCAGTTCTTC.

The chain carries TRBV7-9 and TRBJ1-2, with 9 bases identical to TRBD1. The germline CDR1 and CDR2 sequences are SEHNR and FQNEAQ (reference sequence). The CDR3 contains 15 residues. V trimming: 5 bases; J trimming: 3 bases; junction bases outside the gene matches: 7. The CDR3 DNA follows: TGTGCCAGCAGCCCAGGGACAGGGAGCGACTATGGCTACACCTTC. Protein: CASSPGTGSDYGYTF.

This chain joins TRBV30 and TRBJ1-1, with 9 positions matching TRBD1. Germline V CDR1 and CDR2: GTSNPN, SVGIG (reference sequence). The V gene end was trimmed by 2 bases and the J gene end by 2 bases; junction bases not matched to a gene: 3. The CDR3 is made up of 14 amino acids. The CDR3 DNA sequence: TGTGCCTGGAGTTCGGGACAGGGAAACACTGAAGCTTTCTTT. Protein sequence: CAWSSGQGNTEAFF.

V usage is TRBV2 and J usage is TRBJ2-5, with unresolved D. This CDR3 has 12 residues. V lost 3 bases to trimming and J lost 4 bases, with 6 bases between them. From germline, CDR1 is SNHLY and CDR2 FYNNEI. The CDR3 protein is CASSDVRETQYF. The CDR3 DNA reads TGTGCCAGCAGTGACGTCCGAGAGACCCAGTACTTC.

This sequence joins TRBV27 and TRBJ2-6; 8 positions match TRBD1. V lost 5 bases to trimming and J lost 4 bases; unmatched junction nucleotides: 4. The CDR3 is made up of 15 amino acids. Looked up from germline, CDR1 is MNHEY and CDR2 is SMNVEV (reference sequence). The CDR3 sequence is CASSPQGVGANVLTF. CDR3 DNA sequence: TGTGCCAGCAGTCCACAGGGGGTCGGGGCCAACGTCCTGACTTTC.

This clone has a single count. The rearrangement joins TRBV4-2 to TRBJ1-2; TRBD1 aligns across 8 bases. The CDR3 is 15 residues long. The ends lost 0 bases at V and 2 bases at J; junction bases unmatched: 2. CDR1 is LGHNA and CDR2 is YNFKEQ in the germline V gene. CDR3 in DNA: TGTGCCAGCAGCCAAGAAGGGACAGGAAACTATGGCTACACCTTC. This translates into CASSQEGTGNYGYTF.

The chain uses TRBV6-1 and TRBJ1-2; D is perhaps TRBD1 (5 bases). CDR3 length equals 15 residues. CDR1 is MNHNS, CDR2 SASEGT, per germline. Trimming stripped 5 bases from V and 4 bases from J, with 17 bases between. CDR3 protein: CASSPQHGGLYGYTF. The CDR3 DNA follows: TGTGCCAGCAGTCCACAGCATGGGGGACTCTATGGCTACACCTTC.

The gene calls are TRBV9 and TRBJ2-7; maybe TRBD2 (6 bases). The CDR3 consists of 14 residues. The V gene's germline CDR1 is SGDLS and CDR2 YYNGEE. The germline V and J ends were trimmed by 3 bases and 5 bases, with 15 bases remaining between them. CDR3 sequence (DNA): TGTGCCAGCAGCGGTGGAGGGGCGGCTGACGAGCAGTACTTC. Its protein product is CASSGGGAADEQYF.

This clone was counted between two and nine times. V usage is TRBV28 and J usage is TRBJ2-3, with TRBD2 matching over 15 bases. This CDR3 comprises 17 residues. Germline CDR1 reads MDHEN; CDR2 reads SYDVKM. Trimming at V came to 4 bases and at J to 6 bases, leaving 8 bases not matched to a gene. The CDR3 DNA reads as TGTGCCAGCAGTTCACGGACTAGCGGGAGGGCGGGGGATACGCAGTATTTT. It encodes CASSSRTSGRAGDTQYF.

J is TRBJ1-3 and V is TRBV5-6; D call uncertain. The CDR3 spans 13 residues. V was shortened by 2 bases and J by 2 bases, with 5 bases between the two germline ends. Germline lookup yields CDR1 SGHDT and CDR2 YYEEEE. The DNA of the CDR3 is TGTGCCAGCAGCTTCCGTGCTGGAAACACCATATATTTT. Its protein product is CASSFRAGNTIYF.